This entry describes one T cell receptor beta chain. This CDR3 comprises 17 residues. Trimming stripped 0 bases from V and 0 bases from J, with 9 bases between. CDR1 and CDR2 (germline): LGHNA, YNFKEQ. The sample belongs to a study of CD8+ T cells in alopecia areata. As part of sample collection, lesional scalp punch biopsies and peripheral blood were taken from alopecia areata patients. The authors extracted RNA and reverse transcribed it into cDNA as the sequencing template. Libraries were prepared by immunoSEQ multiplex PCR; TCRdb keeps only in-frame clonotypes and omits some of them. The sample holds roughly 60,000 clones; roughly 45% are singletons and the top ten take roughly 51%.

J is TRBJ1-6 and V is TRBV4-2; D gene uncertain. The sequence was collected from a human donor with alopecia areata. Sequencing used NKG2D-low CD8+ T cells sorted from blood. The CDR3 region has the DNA TGTGCCAGCAGCCAAGAGCAGGCTATCTCCTATAATTCACCCCTCCACTTT. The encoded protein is CASSQEQAISYNSPLHF.